The T cell receptor beta chain described here comes from a study of response to subunit inactivated influenza vaccine. Overall study results and limits: Authors suggested few new T cells are recruited by each seasonal influenza vaccination.

J lost 8 bases, V lost 3 bases, and 6 bases had no gene match. The CDR3 spans 15 residues. Germline CDR1 MNHEY, CDR2 SVGAGI. This clonotype was counted once. Its cognate antigen is unknown. One entry per CDR3 protein, called by TCRdb with MiXCR from the RT-PCR reads. The sample records 280,000 or so distinct CDR3 sequences, around a fifth being singletons. The sequences come from PBMCs from blood, collected 21 months after vaccination. V gene TRBV6-5 combines with J gene TRBJ2-1; TRBD2 matches 11 bases. The TCR originated in a man aged 50 to 75 who received an inactivated influenza vaccine. The CDR3 sequence is CASSYSGRGWDEQFF. The CDR3 region has the DNA TGTGCCAGCAGTTATAGCGGGAGGGGTTGGGATGAGCAGTTCTTC.